The clone carrying this T cell receptor beta chain was found a few times. Its specificity is unknown. These data are taken from a study of CD8 T cells in ankylosing spondylitis. Study outcomes and limitations: Prior literature has documented some motif variants in synovial fluid and blood from reactive arthritis. A TCR beta motif of roughly 8 highly homologous variants seemed to mark ankylosing spondylitis blood. Reported data indicate significant enrichment of disease-linked clones within matched ankylosing spondylitis synovial fluid. The disease-linked clones had a CD8+ phenotype and low blood frequencies.

Researchers built TCR beta libraries using quantitative 5'-RACE with molecular barcodes. TCRdb called the 5' RACE reads again in MiXCR, with one record for every CDR3 protein. The sample has approximately 400,000 distinct CDR3 sequences; 26% are singletons. V gave up 3 bases and J gave up 9 bases; unmatched junction bases: 7. The germline V gene encodes CDR1 DFQATT and CDR2 SNEGSKA (reference sequence). The CDR3 is 13 amino acids. The rearrangement uses TRBV20-1 and TRBJ2-2, with TRBD1 identical over 7 bases. The TCR originated in a male donor with ankylosing spondylitis. What was sequenced was blood, either unsorted or a sorted T cell fraction (not recorded which). This CDR3 reads CSARDRRSRELFF. The CDR3 DNA reads TGCAGTGCTAGGGACAGGAGGTCGAGGGAGCTGTTTTTT.